The table lists the clone carrying this T cell receptor (beta chain) with many counts. Its antigen is currently unknown. The data derive from a study of identical twins. Study-wide points: Cord blood's abundant beta clonotypes had fewer insertions, unlike memory repertoires. Less excess twin sharing appeared in beta out-of-frame sequences.

CDR1 LGHDT and CDR2 YNNKEL come from the germline V gene (reference sequence). This CDR3 has 12 residues. V was trimmed by 8 bases and J by 2 bases, leaving 10 bases between them. TCRdb re-derived calls from the 5' RACE reads in MiXCR, one entry per CDR3 protein. The table has 130,000 to 150,000 distinct CDR3 sequences, roughly 3.3% seen once; the top ten hold more than 7%. The chain recombines TRBV3-1 with TRBJ2-7; tentatively, D is TRBD1 or TRBD2 (5 bases each). The clonotype comes from a young man in good health. Sequencing was performed on memory T cells sorted from blood. CDR3 in amino acids: CASRDRTYEQYF. The DNA of the CDR3 is TGTGCCAGCCGGGACCGGACCTACGAGCAGTACTTC.